These T cell receptor beta chains were read from a single sample in a study of OX40 agonist ivuxolimab in advanced cancers. Measured with immunoSEQ multiplex PCR; TCRdb has only the in-frame clones, and not every one. The data hold about 48,000 clones, with around 80% observed a single time. The material was CD4+ or CD8+ T cells sorted from blood, obtained in a trial of the OX40 agonist ivuxolimab. The receptors here all came from an adult with an advanced solid tumor such as melanoma, head and neck, liver or kidney cancer. CDR3s include the opening cysteine and the closing phenylalanine or tryptophan. A D gene is named only where the DNA matches it firmly. Expanded clones get a size class; other rows say once, few or many, or leave the size out.

V,size,J,D,DNA,CDR3
TRBV5-1,.,TRBJ2-1,TRBD2,TGCGCCAGCAGCTTTCCCCCTGCGGGGGGCTCCTACAATGAGCAGTTCTTC,CASSFPPAGGSYNEQFF
TRBV4-2,.,TRBJ2-1,TRBD2,TGTGCCAGCAGCCAAGGGACTAGCGGGTACTACAATGAGCAGTTCTTC,CASSQGTSGYYNEQFF
TRBV18,.,TRBJ1-3,.,TGTGCCAGCTCAACCGGACAAGCGAGGAACACCATATATTTT,CASSTGQARNTIYF
TRBV7-9,.,TRBJ1-2,.,TGTGCCAGCAGCTTAAACTATGGCTACACCTTC,CASSLNYGYTF
TRBV4-2,.,TRBJ1-1,TRBD1,TGTGCCAGCAGCCAAATGGACAGGGCCAACACTGAAGCTTTCTTT,CASSQMDRANTEAFF
TRBV4-3,.,TRBJ2-1,TRBD2,TGCGCCAGCAGCCAAGGGGGACTAGCGGGGGCCCAAAATGAGCAGTTCTTC,CASSQGGLAGAQNEQFF
TRBV5-1,.,TRBJ2-3,.,TGCGCCAGCAGCTCAGACAGGCCGACAGATACGCAGTATTTT,CASSSDRPTDTQYF
TRBV7-2,.,TRBJ1-3,.,TGTGCCAGCAGACCCAGGGCCGATAGGCCTGGAAACACCATATATTTT,CASRPRADRPGNTIYF
TRBV7-9,.,TRBJ1-3,.,TGTGCCAGTGACGGCATAAGCTCTGGAAACACCATATATTTT,CASDGISSGNTIYF
TRBV7-6,.,TRBJ2-7,TRBD1,TGTGCCAGCAGCTTAGCAAGGGGGCGAGACGGCCGGAACCACTACGAGCAGTACTTC,CASSLARGRDGRNHYEQYF
TRBV6-6,once,TRBJ1-6,.,TGTGCCAGCAGGTTCGGGGATTCACCCCTCCACTTT,CASRFGDSPLHF
TRBV29-1,.,TRBJ2-1,.,TGCAGCGTTGAGGGGGGGGGCAGCTCCTACAATGAGCAGTTCTTC,CSVEGGGSSYNEQFF
TRBV7-2,.,TRBJ2-5,.,TGTGCCAGCAGTCGGGATCACCAAGAGACCCAGTACTTC,CASSRDHQETQYF
TRBV29-1,.,TRBJ2-1,TRBD1,TGCAGCGTTGGGGGTGGGACAGGGGGCATTTACAATGAGCAGTTCTTC,CSVGGGTGGIYNEQFF
TRBV14,.,TRBJ1-5,.,TGTGCCAGCAGCCCTCTAGAAACTACGGGTATCTATAGCAATCAGCCCCAGCATTTT,CASSPLETTGIYSNQPQHF
TRBV7-2,.,TRBJ2-3,TRBD2,TGTGCCAGCGGACTAGCGGGGGGCGGGCAATATACGCAGTATTTT,CASGLAGGGQYTQYF
TRBV4-3,few,TRBJ1-2,.,TGCGCCAGCAGCCAGGTTGCGGCAGGGAACGGCTACACCTTC,CASSQVAAGNGYTF
TRBV5-6,.,TRBJ1-2,.,TGTGCCAGCAGCCCATCCCGGGGCAGGAATGGCTACACCTTC,CASSPSRGRNGYTF
TRBV4-3,.,TRBJ1-3,TRBD1,TGCGCCAGCAGCCAAAAACAGGGGGCGGCTGGAAACACCATATATTTT,CASSQKQGAAGNTIYF
TRBV5-1,.,TRBJ2-2,.,TGCGCCAGCAGCTTGGCGGGTTTTCCGAACACCGGGGAGCTGTTTTTT,CASSLAGFPNTGELFF
TRBV11-2,.,TRBJ1-6,TRBD1,TGTGCCAGCAGCTTAACCCAGGGGGCCAATTCACCCCTCCACTTT,CASSLTQGANSPLHF
TRBV27,.,TRBJ1-4,.,TGTGCCAGCAGTTTTGTGGAGTTTTGGGCAGGGAGGAATGAAAAACTGTTTTTT,CASSFVEFWAGRNEKLFF
TRBV18,.,TRBJ2-7,.,TGTGCCAGCTCACCCCAGGGAAGCGACGAGCAGTACTTC,CASSPQGSDEQYF
TRBV5-4,once,TRBJ2-7,.,TGTGCCAGCAGCGTGGAGGGACAGATTTCCTACGAGCAGTACTTC,CASSVEGQISYEQYF
TRBV6-5,.,TRBJ1-1,.,TGTGCCAGCAGAGGGACATATAACACTGAAGCTTTCTTT,CASRGTYNTEAFF
TRBV6-5,.,TRBJ2-7,.,TGTGCCAGCAGTGAAGTCAACTACGAGCAGTACTTC,CASSEVNYEQYF
TRBV14,.,TRBJ1-2,.,TGTGCCAGCAGCCATCTTCTTAAGGGTCCCGGTCTACAGTATGGCTACACCTTC,CASSHLLKGPGLQYGYTF
TRBV7-6,.,TRBJ1-1,.,TGTGCCAGCAGCTCAAGGCGGGGGCGGACTGAAGCTTTCTTT,CASSSRRGRTEAFF
TRBV9,.,TRBJ2-2,.,TGTGCCAGCAGCGTACAACTATCGGACGGGGAGCTGTTTTTT,CASSVQLSDGELFF
TRBV7-2,.,TRBJ1-5,TRBD1,TGTGCCAGCAGCTTACAGGGGGGTAGCAATCAGCCCCAGCATTTT,CASSLQGGSNQPQHF
TRBV5-1,.,TRBJ1-5,.,TGCGCCAGCAGCTTGGGAGGGCGGATCAATCAGCCCCAGCATTTT,CASSLGGRINQPQHF
TRBV5-1,medium-sized,TRBJ1-1,TRBD1,TGCGCCAGCAGCTTGTCGGGACAGGGAGGCACTGAAGCTTTCTTT,CASSLSGQGGTEAFF
TRBV11-2,few,TRBJ2-1,.,TGTGCCAGCAGCCACGGACCCAATGAGCAGTTCTTC,CASSHGPNEQFF
TRBV9,few,TRBJ1-5,.,TGTGCCAGCAGCGGAGGACAGAGGGATCAGCCCCAGCATTTT,CASSGGQRDQPQHF
TRBV7-2,.,TRBJ2-3,.,TGTGCCAGCAGCTTAGGTCGGACAGATACGCAGTATTTT,CASSLGRTDTQYF
TRBV19,.,TRBJ1-1,TRBD1,TGTGCCAGTAGTCGGGACAGACGGAACACTGAAGCTTTCTTT,CASSRDRRNTEAFF
TRBV5-1,.,TRBJ2-7,.,TGCGCCAGCAGCACAGGGTTCTACGAGCAGTACTTC,CASSTGFYEQYF
TRBV11-2,.,TRBJ1-1,.,TGTGCCAGCAGCTCGCAGCAGTCCCTTGGGACTGAAGCTTTCTTT,CASSSQQSLGTEAFF
TRBV5-1,.,TRBJ1-2,.,TGCGCCAGCAGCTTGGGACAGGTGGTGTCCCCGGGTTATGGCTACACCTTC,CASSLGQVVSPGYGYTF
TRBV5-6,.,TRBJ1-1,TRBD1,TGTGCCAGCAGTCGACAGGGATTAGCTAACACTGAAGCTTTCTTT,CASSRQGLANTEAFF
TRBV11-2,.,TRBJ1-1,.,TGTGCCAGCAGCTCTCGACGAGATGGAAACACTGAAGCTTTCTTT,CASSSRRDGNTEAFF
TRBV5-6,.,TRBJ1-2,.,TGTGCCAGCAGCTTAGTAGGTGGCTACACCTTC,CASSLVGGYTF
TRBV19,.,TRBJ2-3,.,TGTGCCAGTAGTCAGAGGGGCACAGATACGCAGTATTTT,CASSQRGTDTQYF
TRBV7-2,.,TRBJ2-4,TRBD1,TGTGCCAGCAGCTTAGACACAGGGGCCCAAAACATTCAGTACTTC,CASSLDTGAQNIQYF
TRBV11-2,.,TRBJ2-7,.,TGTGCCAGCAGAAATTATGGGCACCTTGAAGGGCAGTACTTC,CASRNYGHLEGQYF
TRBV7-2,once,TRBJ1-3,.,TGTGCCAGCAGCTTCGATGGAAACACCATATATTTT,CASSFDGNTIYF
TRBV7-2,.,TRBJ2-3,.,TGTGCCAGCAGCTTAGCAGTTGGACTCCCCACAGATACGCAGTATTTT,CASSLAVGLPTDTQYF
TRBV18,.,TRBJ2-5,TRBD2,TGTGCCAGCTCACCACCGGGACTACAAGAGACCCAGTACTTC,CASSPPGLQETQYF
TRBV10-2,once,TRBJ1-2,.,TGCGCCAGCAGTGGCGCAGGGAACTATGGCTACACCTTC,CASSGAGNYGYTF
TRBV6-5,few,TRBJ1-1,.,TGTGCCAGCAGGTACAGGGTAATGGGGAACACTGAAGCTTTCTTT,CASRYRVMGNTEAFF
TRBV10-2,.,TRBJ2-4,.,TGCGCCAGCAGTGAGTCGGGGGCATCCAAAAACATTCAGTACTTC,CASSESGASKNIQYF
TRBV2,.,TRBJ2-3,.,TGTGCCAGCAAGGGTTTAGCAGATACGCAGTATTTT,CASKGLADTQYF